This T cell receptor beta chain came from a study of T cells in localized non-small cell lung cancer. This clone was seen only a few times. J gave up 4 bases and V 10 bases, and 11 bases lay outside the gene matches. The length of the CDR3 is 14 residues. Germline V gene sequence: CDR1 MNHGY, CDR2 SAAAGT. Method: immunoSEQ multiplex PCR; TCRdb's copy keeps in-frame clones and lacks some. The table lists 650 to 900 clones, roughly 30% of them singletons. The sequencing used lung tumor tissue, collected before any cancer treatment. This chain joins TRBV6-8 and TRBJ1-2; 8 bases agree with TRBD1. This receptor was obtained from a male donor at least 60 years old with stage III lung adenocarcinoma. The CDR3: CATYQGARVYGYTF. In DNA, the CDR3 is TGTGCCACCTATCAGGGGGCCCGGGTCTATGGCTACACCTTC.